What follows are 10 T cell receptor beta chains derived from one specimen sequenced in a study of control samples from healthy donors and cancer patients. TCRdb keeps only in-frame clones here, not all; method: immunoSEQ multiplex PCR. The data show about 250,000 clones, over 75% seen once. Material: PBMCs. The receptors were sampled from an older woman with lung cancer.

The chain is built from TRBV11-2 and TRBJ2-1; D is possibly TRBD2 (6 bases). Trimming stripped 10 bases from V and 5 bases from J, with 18 bases between. CDR1 and CDR2 (germline): SGHAT, FQNNGV. The length of the CDR3 is 14 residues. CDR3 sequence (DNA): TGTGCCACCTTGGGACTCGGCCCCCACAATGAGCAGTTCTTC. Amino acids: CATLGLGPHNEQFF.

The chain uses TRBV2 and TRBJ2-3, with 7 positions matching TRBD2. Unmatched junction bases numbered 4, after V lost 4 bases and J lost 3 bases. This CDR3 comprises 14 residues. Germline lookup yields CDR1 SNHLY and CDR2 FYNNEI. CDR3 bases: TGTGCCAGCAGTGTCGGGGGGTGGACAGATACGCAGTATTTT. As protein: CASSVGGWTDTQYF.

At least ten counts were recorded for this clone. This CDR3 reads CASSARGNGYTF. The CDR3 DNA sequence: TGTGCCAGCAGTGCCAGGGGGAACGGCTACACCTTC. This rearrangement joins TRBV2 to TRBJ1-2, with 7 bases aligning to TRBD1. Germline CDR1 reads SNHLY; CDR2 reads FYNNEI. The CDR3 sequence is 12 residues long. V lost 4 bases to trimming and J lost 8 bases; unmatched junction nucleotides: 4.

The chain uses TRBV2 and TRBJ2-7; TRBD1 aligns across 9 bases. V dropped 10 bases and J dropped 6; count of bases not matched to a gene: 10. Germline V lookup: CDR1 SNHLY, CDR2 FYNNEI. The CDR3 is 13 amino acids. The CDR3 coding sequence is TGTGCCATCCAAAGGGACAGGGTCTCCGAGCAGTACTTC. Encoded protein: CAIQRDRVSEQYF.

The chain has TRBV5-6 and TRBJ2-1; weak D call: TRBD1 (6 bases). Germline CDR1 reads SGHDT; CDR2 reads YYEEEE. Trimming took 2 bases from V and 2 from J, leaving 14 bases between them. This CDR3 is 16 amino acids long. CDR3 DNA: TGTGCCAGCAGCTTCATTTCAGGGGTAACCTACAATGAGCAGTTCTTC. It encodes CASSFISGVTYNEQFF.

Turning to this clone: Other DNA sequences of this sample code for an identical CDR3. The rearrangement uses TRBV3-1 (or the pseudogene TRBV3-2) and TRBJ1-5; D not certain. From germline, CDR1 is LGHDT and CDR2 YNNKEL (reference sequence). V was pared by 1 base and J by 9 bases, with 4 bases between. The CDR3 totals 11 residues. CDR3 region: CASSQGGPQHF. As DNA, the CDR3 is TGTGCCAGCAGCCAAGGAGGGCCCCAGCATTTT.

The genes are TRBV9 and TRBJ1-2, with 8 bases fitting TRBD1. Per the germline V gene, CDR1 is SGDLS and CDR2 is YYNGEE. The CDR3 consists of 15 residues. Unmatched junction bases numbered 9, after V lost 0 bases and J lost 8 bases. The chain's CDR3 is CASSVDPGGANGYTF. CDR3 nucleotide sequence: TGTGCCAGCAGCGTAGATCCAGGGGGCGCGAACGGCTACACCTTC.

Remarks on this clone: This CDR3 is also generated by other DNA sequences in the sample. V and J are TRBV15 and TRBJ2-5, with no clear D. Germline V lookup: CDR1 LNHNV, CDR2 YYDKDF (reference sequence). Trimming shortened V by 3 bases and J by 5 bases, and 16 bases separated the two germline ends. The CDR3 covers 15 residues. The CDR3 DNA reads as TGTGCCACCAGCAGGAACCGAGGTTCCCAGGAGACCCAGTACTTC. Translated, it gives CATSRNRGSQETQYF.

At least ten counts were recorded for this clone. This sample also contains other DNA sequences that code for the same CDR3. The chain has TRBV5-1 and TRBJ1-5; 12 bases fit TRBD1. Germline loops: CDR1 SGHRS, CDR2 YFSETQ. The CDR3 sequence is 17 residues long. The trim removed 5 bases at V and 2 bases at J, leaving 8 bases unmatched. CDR3 nucleotide sequence: TGCGCCAGCAGTCGGGACAGGGGGCGGGTGGGCAATCAGCCCCAGCATTTT. This gives the protein CASSRDRGRVGNQPQHF.

As regards this clone: The sample carries other DNA sequences with the same CDR3. The CDR3 DNA follows: TGTGCCAGCAGCCCGGGACTAGCGGTAAACACCGGGGAGCTGTTTTTT. This sequence encodes CASSPGLAVNTGELFF. The chain employs TRBV7-3 and TRBJ2-2, with 11 nucleotides matching TRBD2. Germline V lookup: CDR1 SGHTA, CDR2 FQGTGA. The CDR3 is made up of 16 amino acids. J was trimmed by 2 bases and V by 5 bases; bases with no gene match: 4.